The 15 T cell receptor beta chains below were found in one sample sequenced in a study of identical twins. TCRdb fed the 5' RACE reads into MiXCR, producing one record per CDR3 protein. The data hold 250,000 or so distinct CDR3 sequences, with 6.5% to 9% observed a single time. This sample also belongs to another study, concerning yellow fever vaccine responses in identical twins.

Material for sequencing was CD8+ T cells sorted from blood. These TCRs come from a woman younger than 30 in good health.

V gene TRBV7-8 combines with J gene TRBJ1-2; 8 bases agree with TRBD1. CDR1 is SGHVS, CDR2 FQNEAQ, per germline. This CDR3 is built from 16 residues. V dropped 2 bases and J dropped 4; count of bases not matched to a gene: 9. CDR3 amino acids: CASSLSLGQVAYGYTF. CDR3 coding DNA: TGTGCCAGCAGCTTATCCTTGGGACAGGTCGCCTATGGCTACACCTTC.

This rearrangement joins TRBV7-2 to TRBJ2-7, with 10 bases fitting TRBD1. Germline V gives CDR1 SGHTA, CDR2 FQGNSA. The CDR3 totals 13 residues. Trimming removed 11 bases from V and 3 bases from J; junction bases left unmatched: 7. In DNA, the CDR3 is TGTGCCGGCGGGACAGGGGATTTCTACGAGCAGTACTTC. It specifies CAGGTGDFYEQYF.

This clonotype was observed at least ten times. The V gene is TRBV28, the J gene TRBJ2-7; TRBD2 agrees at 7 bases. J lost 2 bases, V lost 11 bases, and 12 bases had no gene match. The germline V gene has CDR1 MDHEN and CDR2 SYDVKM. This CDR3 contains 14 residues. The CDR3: CASSIAGGTYEQYF. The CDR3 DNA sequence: TGTGCCTCATCTATAGCGGGCGGTACCTACGAGCAGTACTTC.

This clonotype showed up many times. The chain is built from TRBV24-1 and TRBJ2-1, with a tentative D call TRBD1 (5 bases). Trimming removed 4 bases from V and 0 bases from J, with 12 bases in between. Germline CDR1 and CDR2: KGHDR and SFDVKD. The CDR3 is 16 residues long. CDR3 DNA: TGTGCCACCAGTGACTATGACAGAAGCTCCTACAATGAGCAGTTCTTC. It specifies CATSDYDRSSYNEQFF.

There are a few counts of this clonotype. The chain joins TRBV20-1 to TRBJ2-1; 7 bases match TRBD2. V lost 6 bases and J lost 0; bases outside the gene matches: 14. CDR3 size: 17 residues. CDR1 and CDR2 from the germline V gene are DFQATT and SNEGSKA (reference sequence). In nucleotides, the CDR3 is TGCAGTGCCACAAACGTAGCGGGTCTAAGCTCCTACAATGAGCAGTTCTTC. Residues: CSATNVAGLSSYNEQFF.

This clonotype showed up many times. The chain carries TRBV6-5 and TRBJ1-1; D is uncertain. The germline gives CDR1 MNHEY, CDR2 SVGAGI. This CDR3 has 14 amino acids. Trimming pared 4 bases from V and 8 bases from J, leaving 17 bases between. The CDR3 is CASSSATPPAEAFF. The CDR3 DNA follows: TGTGCCAGCAGTTCCGCCACCCCTCCGGCGGAAGCTTTCTTT.

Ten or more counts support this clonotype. The CDR3 here is CASKPGGYEQYF. CDR3 DNA: TGTGCCAGCAAACCCGGGGGTTACGAGCAGTACTTC. The V call is TRBV12-3 or TRBV12-4, the J call TRBJ2-7; weak D call: TRBD2 (6 bases). The germline V and J ends were trimmed by 7 bases and 4 bases, with 11 bases remaining between them. CDR3 length: 12 residues.

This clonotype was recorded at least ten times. The CDR3 bases are TGCAGTGCTAGAGCCAAACCAGGGAGGACTGGAAACACCATATATTTT. Translating it yields CSARAKPGRTGNTIYF. This chain uses TRBV20-1 with TRBJ1-3, with D maybe TRBD1 (5 bases). The V end was cut by 1 base, the J end by 2 bases, with 15 bases between. The CDR3 sequence is 16 residues long. Germline-derived CDR1 and CDR2 are DFQATT and SNEGSKA (reference sequence).

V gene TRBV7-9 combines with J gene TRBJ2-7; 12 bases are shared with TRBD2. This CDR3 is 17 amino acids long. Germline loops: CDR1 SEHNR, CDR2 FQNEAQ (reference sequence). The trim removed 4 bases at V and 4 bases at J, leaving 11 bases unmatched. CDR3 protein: CASSSTTLAGGRYEQYF. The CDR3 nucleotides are TGTGCCAGCAGCTCTACAACACTAGCGGGAGGAAGGTACGAGCAGTACTTC.

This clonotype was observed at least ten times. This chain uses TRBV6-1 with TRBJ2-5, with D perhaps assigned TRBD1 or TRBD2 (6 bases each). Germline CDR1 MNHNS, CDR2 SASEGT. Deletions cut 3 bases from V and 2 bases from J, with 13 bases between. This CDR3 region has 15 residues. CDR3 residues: CASSEEGGTQETQYF. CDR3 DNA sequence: TGTGCCAGCAGTGAGGAAGGGGGGACACAAGAGACCCAGTACTTC.

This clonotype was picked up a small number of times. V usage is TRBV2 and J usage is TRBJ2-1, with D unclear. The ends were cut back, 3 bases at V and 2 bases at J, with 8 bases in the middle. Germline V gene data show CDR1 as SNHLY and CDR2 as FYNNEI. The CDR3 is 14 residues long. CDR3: CASSEGRTYNEQFF. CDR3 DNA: TGTGCCAGCAGTGAGGGCAGAACCTACAATGAGCAGTTCTTC.

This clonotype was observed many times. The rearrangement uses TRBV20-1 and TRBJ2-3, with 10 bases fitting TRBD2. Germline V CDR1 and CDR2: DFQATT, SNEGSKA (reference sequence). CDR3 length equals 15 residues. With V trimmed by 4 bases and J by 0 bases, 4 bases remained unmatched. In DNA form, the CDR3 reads TGCAGTGCTAATGAACTAGCGGGGAGCACAGATACGCAGTATTTT. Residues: CSANELAGSTDTQYF.

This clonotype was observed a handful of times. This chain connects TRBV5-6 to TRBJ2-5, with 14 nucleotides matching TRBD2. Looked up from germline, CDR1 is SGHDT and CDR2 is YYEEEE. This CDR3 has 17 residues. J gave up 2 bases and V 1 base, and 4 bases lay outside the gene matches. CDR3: CASSLSGTSGSQETQYF. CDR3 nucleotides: TGTGCCAGCAGCTTGTCCGGGACTAGCGGGAGTCAAGAGACCCAGTACTTC.

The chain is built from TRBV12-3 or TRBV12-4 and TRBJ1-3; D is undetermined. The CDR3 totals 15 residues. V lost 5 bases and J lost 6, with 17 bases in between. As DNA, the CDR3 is TGTGCCAGCAGTCTCCAATTGACGGAGGAAAACACCATATATTTT. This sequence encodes CASSLQLTEENTIYF.

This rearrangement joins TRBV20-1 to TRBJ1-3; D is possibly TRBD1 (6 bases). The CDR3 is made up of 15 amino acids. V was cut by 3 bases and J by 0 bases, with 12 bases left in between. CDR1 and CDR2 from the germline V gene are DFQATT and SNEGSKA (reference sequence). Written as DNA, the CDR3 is TGCAGTGCTAGGGGGCAGGGGTACTCTGGAAACACCATATATTTT. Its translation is CSARGQGYSGNTIYF.